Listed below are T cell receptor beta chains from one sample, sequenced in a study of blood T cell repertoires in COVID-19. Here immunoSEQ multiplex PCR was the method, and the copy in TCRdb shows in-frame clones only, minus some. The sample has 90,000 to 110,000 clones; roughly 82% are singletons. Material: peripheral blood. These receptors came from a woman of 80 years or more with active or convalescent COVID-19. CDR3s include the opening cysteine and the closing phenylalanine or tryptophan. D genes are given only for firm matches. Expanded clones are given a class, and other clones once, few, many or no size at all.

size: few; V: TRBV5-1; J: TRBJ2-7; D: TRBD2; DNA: TGCGCCAGCATGAGTACTAGCGGGCTCTACGAGCAGTACTTC; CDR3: CASMSTSGLYEQYF
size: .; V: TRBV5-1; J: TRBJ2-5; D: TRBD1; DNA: TGCGCCAGCAGCTCCCGGGACAGGGCCCAAGAGACCCAGTACTTC; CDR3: CASSSRDRAQETQYF
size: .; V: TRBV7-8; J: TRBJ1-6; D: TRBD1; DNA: TGTGCCAGCAGCCCGGACAGGGCTAATTCACCCCTCCACTTT; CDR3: CASSPDRANSPLHF
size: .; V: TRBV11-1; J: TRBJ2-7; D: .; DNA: TGTGCCAGCAGCTTAGGTGGGAGTTCCTCCTACGAGCAGTACTTC; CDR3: CASSLGGSSSYEQYF
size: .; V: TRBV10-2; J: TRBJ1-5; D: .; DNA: TGCGCCAGCAGCTACACAGGGAGTGATCAGCCCCAGCATTTT; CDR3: CASSYTGSDQPQHF
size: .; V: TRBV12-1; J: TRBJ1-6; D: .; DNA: TGTGCCAGCAGCCCCGTCAGTACTACGAGCTCCTATAATTCACCCCTCCACTTT; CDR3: CASSPVSTTSSYNSPLHF
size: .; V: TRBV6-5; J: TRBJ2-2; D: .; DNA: TGTGCCAGCCACCCAGGGAGCGGGACATCCGGGGAGCTGTTTTTT; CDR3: CASHPGSGTSGELFF
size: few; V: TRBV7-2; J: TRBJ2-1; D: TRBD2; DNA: TGTGCCAGCAGCTTACGAGGGGGACTAGCGGTATACAATGAGCAGTTCTTC; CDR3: CASSLRGGLAVYNEQFF
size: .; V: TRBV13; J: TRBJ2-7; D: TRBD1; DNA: TGTGCCAGCAGCCAAATAACGGGACAGGGGCCTACGGGGCAGTACTTC; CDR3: CASSQITGQGPTGQYF
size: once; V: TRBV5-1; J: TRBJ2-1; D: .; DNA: TGCGCCAGCAGCGTACAGGGAGTGGGCGCCAATGAGCAGTTCTTC; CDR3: CASSVQGVGANEQFF
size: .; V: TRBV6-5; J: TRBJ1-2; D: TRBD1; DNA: TGTGCCAGCAGTTACCAGGGACAGATTAACTATGGCTACACCTTC; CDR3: CASSYQGQINYGYTF
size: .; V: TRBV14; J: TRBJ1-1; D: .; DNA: TGTGCCAGCAGCCTGCAGCAGGGGTGGGTTGAAGCTTTCTTT; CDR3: CASSLQQGWVEAFF
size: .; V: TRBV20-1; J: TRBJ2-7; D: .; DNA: TGCAGTGCTAGTCTGACAGCTGTCTACGAGCAGTACTTC; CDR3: CSASLTAVYEQYF
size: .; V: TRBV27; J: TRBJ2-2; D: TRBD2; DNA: TGTGCCAGGGGGACTAGCGGGGGGAACACCGGGGAGCTGTTTTTT; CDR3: CARGTSGGNTGELFF
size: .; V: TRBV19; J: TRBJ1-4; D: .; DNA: TGTGCCAGTAGTAAGTTCCAGAGGGCGGCTAATGAAAAACTGTTTTTT; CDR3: CASSKFQRAANEKLFF
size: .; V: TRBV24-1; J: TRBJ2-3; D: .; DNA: TGTGCCACCAGTGATCGGGGAGTCGGTACAGATACGCAGTATTTT; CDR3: CATSDRGVGTDTQYF
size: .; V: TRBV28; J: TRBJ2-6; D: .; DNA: TGTGCCAGCAGTTTATTCCGCAGTGGGGCCAACGTCCTGACTTTC; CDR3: CASSLFRSGANVLTF
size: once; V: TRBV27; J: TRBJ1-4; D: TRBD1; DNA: TGTGCCAGCAGCCTAACAGGGGGCAGAGAAAAACTGTTTTTT; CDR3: CASSLTGGREKLFF
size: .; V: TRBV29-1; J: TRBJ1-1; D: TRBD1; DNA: TGCAGCGTTTCCGTGGGACAGGGGATGACTGAAGCTTTCTTT; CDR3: CSVSVGQGMTEAFF
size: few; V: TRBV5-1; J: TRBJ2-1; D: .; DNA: TGCGCCAGCAGCCTCGTTTCCCGGCCAGGGCAGTTCTTC; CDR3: CASSLVSRPGQFF
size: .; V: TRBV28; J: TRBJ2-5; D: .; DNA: TGTGCCAGCAGCCTACGTCCGGGGTTGAACCAAGAGACCCAGTACTTC; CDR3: CASSLRPGLNQETQYF
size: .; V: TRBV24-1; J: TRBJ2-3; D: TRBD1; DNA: TGTGCCACCAGTGACCCGCCGGGACAGGGGGCGACAGATACGCAGTATTTT; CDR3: CATSDPPGQGATDTQYF
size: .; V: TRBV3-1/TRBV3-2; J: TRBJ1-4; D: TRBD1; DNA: TGTGCCAGCAGCCTCCGGGACAGGAGCCTCGGAGGTGAAAAACTGTTTTTT; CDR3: CASSLRDRSLGGEKLFF